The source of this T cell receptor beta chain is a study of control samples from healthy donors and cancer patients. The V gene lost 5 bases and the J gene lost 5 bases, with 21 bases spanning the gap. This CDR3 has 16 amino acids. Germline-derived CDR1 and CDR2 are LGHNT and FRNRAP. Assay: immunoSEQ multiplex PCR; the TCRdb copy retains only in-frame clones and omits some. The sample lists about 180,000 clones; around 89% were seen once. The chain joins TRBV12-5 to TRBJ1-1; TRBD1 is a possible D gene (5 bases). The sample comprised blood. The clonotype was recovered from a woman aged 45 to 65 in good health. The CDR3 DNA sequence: TGTGCTAGTGGTCAAACAGGCGTGGTGGGGGTTACTGAAGCTTTCTTT. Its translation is CASGQTGVVGVTEAFF.